This TCR beta chain was profiled in a study of vaccination effects on CD4 cells after COVID-19. Germline V gives CDR1 SGHNT, CDR2 YYREEE (reference sequence). V lost 1 base to trimming and J lost 6 bases, with 14 bases between them. The CDR3 has 15 residues. This clone was picked up one time. What it binds is not known. Repertoires were generated with immunoSEQ multiplex PCR, while TCRdb's copy carries only in-frame clones and drops some. The sample lists fewer than 75,000 clones, more than 60% seen once, with roughly 2.2% in the top ten. Upon completion of about ten days in culture, CD4+ T cells were isolated. Either the mRNA-1273 or the BNT162b2 vaccine was given to participants as two doses.

This sample comprised CD4+ T cells from PBMCs cultured without peptide, obtained after COVID-19 vaccination. The chain is built from TRBV5-4 and TRBJ2-1; TRBD2 might be the D (6 bases). This TCR was recovered from a human donor who received a COVID-19 vaccine. The CDR3 nucleotides read TGTGCCAGCAGCTTGACAGGCCGGGGGTCCAATGAGCAGTTCTTC. The encoded protein is CASSLTGRGSNEQFF.